The next 20 T cell receptor beta chains were all read from a single sample in a study of response to subunit inactivated influenza vaccine. Each CDR3 protein gets one entry after TCRdb re-called the RT-PCR reads with MiXCR. The table records roughly 650,000 distinct CDR3 sequences, 15% to 18% of them present only once. Material: PBMCs from blood, obtained approximately 12 days after vaccination. The source of these receptors is a man between 45 and 60 years old who received an inactivated influenza vaccine.

A few counts support this clonotype. The V gene is TRBV12-3 or TRBV12-4, the J gene TRBJ1-6; perhaps TRBD1 as D (6 bases). The CDR3 is made up of 15 amino acids. The V end was cut by 7 bases, the J end by 6 bases, with 16 bases between. The CDR3 protein is CASTWGGQINSPLHF. CDR3 sequence (DNA): TGTGCCAGCACCTGGGGGGGACAAATTAATTCACCCCTCCACTTT.

The chain links TRBV29-1 to TRBJ2-2; a possible D gene is TRBD1 (6 bases). V lost 8 bases, J lost 0 bases, and 10 bases lay in between. Germline loops: CDR1 SQVTM, CDR2 ANQGSEA. The CDR3 covers 13 residues. The CDR3 nucleotides are TGCAGCACCGGACAGTCGAACACCGGGGAGCTGTTTTTT. Its protein is CSTGQSNTGELFF.

This sequence joins TRBV7-9 and TRBJ1-2; unclear D gene. Trimming cost V 5 bases and J 3 bases, with 7 bases left between them. Germline V gives CDR1 SEHNR, CDR2 FQNEAQ (reference sequence). This CDR3 has 12 amino acids. CDR3 nucleotides: TGTGCCAGCAGCCCTCTGGACTATGGCTACACCTTC. Its protein product is CASSPLDYGYTF.

This clonotype was seen more than once but under ten times. V gene TRBV20-1 combines with J gene TRBJ1-5, with D uncertain. Per germline, CDR1 DFQATT and CDR2 SNEGSKA (reference sequence). V was cut by 4 bases and J by 1 base, with 5 bases left in between. This CDR3 has 12 amino acids. CDR3 loop: CSATRSNQPQHF. DNA for the CDR3: TGCAGTGCTACTCGGAGCAATCAGCCCCAGCATTTT.

V and J are TRBV29-1 and TRBJ1-1, with TRBD1 identical over 7 bases. The ends lost 6 bases at V and 4 bases at J; junction bases unmatched: 5. This CDR3 has 12 residues. Germline CDR1 SQVTM, CDR2 ANQGSEA. In DNA form, the CDR3 reads TGCAGCGTGTACAGGGGTAGCACTGAAGCTTTCTTT. Translation gives CSVYRGSTEAFF.

This clonotype was picked up many times. The junction departs from the called germline gene at one end, perhaps through a read error. The chain is built from TRBV5-1 and TRBJ2-1; TRBD2 matches 10 bases. Germline V gene data show CDR1 as SGHRS and CDR2 as YFSETQ. This CDR3 has 15 amino acids. The CDR3 loop reads CASSLASGGYNEQFF. CDR3 DNA: TGTGCCAGCAGCTTAGCTAGCGGGGGCTACAATGAGCAGTTCTTC.

This chain joins TRBV7-6 and TRBJ2-3; D not certain. CDR3 length: 16 amino acids. Germline CDR1 and CDR2: SGHVS and FNYEAQ. Trimming took 5 bases from V and 0 from J, leaving 15 bases between them. DNA of the CDR3: TGTGCCAGCAGCGGCATGGACGGACCTAGCACAGATACGCAGTATTTT. This codes for CASSGMDGPSTDTQYF.

The chain carries TRBV4-3 and TRBJ1-1, with D perhaps matching TRBD1 (5 bases). The CDR3 totals 15 residues. Germline V gene lookup returns CDR1 LGHNA and CDR2 YSLEER. Trimming took off 1 base at V and 3 bases at J, with 12 bases between the two ends. The CDR3 region is CASSQAAGRDTEAFF. The DNA for the CDR3 is TGCGCCAGCAGCCAAGCAGCGGGCAGGGACACTGAAGCTTTCTTT.

This sequence joins TRBV20-1 and TRBJ1-1; 7 nucleotides align to TRBD1. Looked up from germline, CDR1 is DFQATT and CDR2 is SNEGSKA (reference sequence). This CDR3 contains 14 residues. V lost 5 bases to trimming and J lost 1 base; unmatched junction nucleotides: 7. CDR3 DNA: TGCAGTGCTTCACAGGGGCGGGCGAACACTGAAGCTTTCTTT. It yields the protein CSASQGRANTEAFF.

This chain links TRBV21-1 with TRBJ2-5; the table's D call, TRBD1, has no DNA check behind it. TRBV21-1 corresponds to a pseudogene. This CDR3 has 18 residues. CDR3 coding DNA: TGTGCCAGCAGCAAAGCCTTCAGGGGGCGGGTTGACGGAGAGACCCAGTACTTC. Translated: CASSKAFRGRVDGETQYF.

CDR3 sequence (DNA): TGTGCCAGCAGTTCCCTCAGGACAGGGGGCCTTGGTGGCTACACCTTC. Amino acids: CASSSLRTGGLGGYTF. This chain connects TRBV12-3 or TRBV12-4 to TRBJ1-2, with 11 bases that match TRBD1. Germline trimming cut 4 bases from V and 7 bases from J; bases unmatched to any gene: 11. The CDR3 length is 16 residues.

The V gene is TRBV20-1, the J gene TRBJ1-1, with D hard to call. With 5 bases removed from V and 0 bases from J, the gap between germline ends came to 10 bases. The CDR3 has 13 residues. The V gene's germline CDR1 is DFQATT and CDR2 SNEGSKA (reference sequence). For the CDR3, the DNA is TGCAGTGCTGGAAAAGGAGTGAACACTGAAGCTTTCTTT. As protein: CSAGKGVNTEAFF.

This clonotype was seen a handful of times. The chain employs TRBV6-5 and TRBJ2-1; the D gene could be TRBD1 or TRBD2 (8 bases each). Germline lookup yields CDR1 MNHEY and CDR2 SVGAGI. The CDR3 has 15 residues. Trimming left V 2 bases short and J 9 bases short, with 17 bases between. CDR3 nucleotide sequence: TGTGCCAGCAGTTACGATCAGGGGGCGGGGGGTGAGCAGTTCTTC. Protein product: CASSYDQGAGGEQFF.

The rearrangement links TRBV12-3 or TRBV12-4 to TRBJ2-1; D tentatively fits TRBD1 or TRBD2 (5 bases each). The V gene lost 6 bases and the J gene lost 3 bases, with 15 bases spanning the gap. The CDR3 runs 15 residues. The CDR3 DNA reads TGTGCCAGCAGATCGGGGCCGGGCCGCTACAATGAGCAGTTCTTC. Protein product: CASRSGPGRYNEQFF.

The V call is TRBV5-5, the J call TRBJ2-1; perhaps TRBD2 as D (6 bases). Trimming removed 3 bases from V and 3 bases from J, with 19 bases in between. The CDR3 sequence is 17 residues long. CDR1 is SGHKS and CDR2 is YYEKEE in the germline V gene (reference sequence). The CDR3 nucleotides read TGTGCCAGCAGCTCCCCTCACGTGGGCGGGATCTACAATGAGCAGTTCTTC. Translating gives CASSSPHVGGIYNEQFF.

This sequence joins TRBV5-1 and TRBJ2-7; 7 bases fit TRBD1. This CDR3 is built from 14 residues. V shed 4 bases and J 6 bases; nucleotides not matched to a gene: 10. Germline V gene sequence: CDR1 SGHRS, CDR2 YFSETQ. The CDR3 here is CASSPELAGGEQYF. The CDR3 bases are TGCGCCAGCAGCCCGGAGTTGGCAGGGGGCGAGCAGTACTTC.

This clonotype came up a few times. V is TRBV20-1 and J is TRBJ2-5; TRBD1 might be the D (6 bases). V was pared by 6 bases and J by 1 base, with 15 bases between. The CDR3 length is 14 residues. CDR1 DFQATT and CDR2 SNEGSKA come from the germline V gene (reference sequence). The CDR3 DNA reads as TGCAGTGCAAACCGAGGACAGTCCCAAGAGACCCAGTACTTC. Its translation: CSANRGQSQETQYF.

The chain recombines TRBV20-1 with TRBJ1-1, with TRBD1 matching over 7 bases. The V segment lost 0 bases and the J segment 9 bases; nucleotides outside the gene matches: 10. CDR3 size: 14 residues. In germline, CDR1 is DFQATT, CDR2 SNEGSKA (reference sequence). The CDR3 coding sequence is TGCAGTGCTAGAGACGGGACAGTCGGTTCAAAAGCTTTCTTT. It translates to CSARDGTVGSKAFF.

J is TRBJ1-1 and V is TRBV7-2; D is undetermined. CDR1 and CDR2 (germline): SGHTA, FQGNSA. V lost 1 base and J lost 1, with 13 bases in between. This CDR3 spans 16 amino acids. The CDR3, as DNA: TGTGCCAGCAGCTTAGTCGAGGCCTCTCGGAACACTGAAGCTTTCTTT. This codes for CASSLVEASRNTEAFF.

The V and J genes are TRBV5-1 and TRBJ2-1; D gene unclear. Germline CDR1 and CDR2: SGHRS and YFSETQ. The CDR3 contains 11 residues. Deletions cut 0 bases from V and 10 bases from J, with 5 bases between. CDR3 bases: TGCGCCAGCAGCTTGGATAAGGAGCAGTTCTTC. Its protein product is CASSLDKEQFF. The full variable domain, its missing parts supplied by reference TRBV5-1 and TRBJ2-1, is KAGVTQTPRYLIKTRGQQVTLSCSPISGHRSVSWYQQTPGQGLQFLFEYFSETQRNKGNFPGRFSGRQFSNSRSEMNVSTLELGDSALYLCASSLDKEQFFGPGTRLTVL.